The next 8 T cell receptor beta chains were all read from a single sample in a study of neoadjuvant anti-PD-1 for oral cavity cancer. Time point noted: after neoadjuvant nivolumab, at surgical resection. Only in-frame clones appear in the TCRdb table, and some are missing; sequencing was by immunoSEQ multiplex PCR. The data contain 13,000 to 15,000 clones, around 74% of them singletons. Source: PBMCs, taken after nivolumab (anti-PD-1) treatment. The receptors were sampled from a person between 40 and 85 years old with oral cavity squamous cell carcinoma.

The V call is TRBV7-8, the J call TRBJ2-7; 12 positions match TRBD2. The CDR3 contains 15 residues. The V and J ends lost 1 base and 7 bases, in that order; junction bases with no gene match: 5. The germline CDR1 and CDR2 sequences are SGHVS and FQNEAQ. Here the CDR3 reads CASSLELAGGSEQYF. Written as DNA, the CDR3 is TGTGCCAGCAGCTTAGAACTAGCGGGAGGATCGGAGCAGTACTTC.

The chain couples TRBV10-3 to TRBJ1-2; maybe TRBD1 (6 bases). V lost 4 bases to trimming and J lost 6 bases, with 15 bases between them. This CDR3 has 14 residues. Germline CDR1 reads ENHRY; CDR2 reads SYGVKD. The CDR3 sequence is CAISGSRDNNGYTF. DNA of the CDR3: TGTGCCATCAGTGGATCGCGGGACAATAATGGCTACACCTTC.

CDR3 amino acids: CASSSDREQYF. For the CDR3, the DNA is TGTGCCAGCAGCTCGGACAGGGAGCAGTACTTC. The chain joins TRBV11-2 to TRBJ2-7; TRBD1 agrees at 7 bases. In germline, CDR1 is SGHAT, CDR2 FQNNGV. The ends lost 4 bases at V and 7 bases at J; junction bases unmatched: 1. The CDR3 has 11 amino acids.

The V call is TRBV25-1, the J call TRBJ2-2; 9 bases match TRBD1. Germline CDR1 reads MGHDK; CDR2 reads SYGVNS. The CDR3 is 14 residues long. Unmatched junction bases numbered 0, after V lost 4 bases and J lost 3 bases. CDR3 sequence: CASSGTGDTGELFF. In DNA, the CDR3 is TGTGCCAGCAGTGGGACAGGGGACACCGGGGAGCTGTTTTTT.

The chain joins TRBV28 to TRBJ2-7; the D is unclear. The germline V gene has CDR1 MDHEN and CDR2 SYDVKM. This CDR3 spans 15 amino acids. Trimming shortened V by 5 bases and J by 2 bases, and 16 bases separated the two germline ends. In DNA, the CDR3 is TGTGCCAGCAGTCTGTACAGCGAGGCTCCCTACGAGCAGTACTTC. Translated, it gives CASSLYSEAPYEQYF.

The gene calls are TRBV18 and TRBJ1-3; D remains ambiguous. The V end lost 2 bases, the J end lost 0 bases, and 8 bases lay between the germline ends. The CDR3 spans 15 residues. Germline CDR1 reads KGHSH; CDR2 reads LQKENI. This chain's CDR3 is CASSPGTDSGNTIYF. The CDR3 DNA reads TGTGCCAGCTCACCAGGAACGGACTCTGGAAACACCATATATTTT.

The chain joins TRBV19 to TRBJ1-4; no definite D call. The CDR3 consists of 12 residues. V gave up 5 bases and J gave up 7 bases, with 8 bases separating them. CDR1 LNHDA and CDR2 SQIVND come from the germline V gene (reference sequence). The CDR3 DNA sequence: TGTGCCAGTAGTGAAAGGGTTGAAAAACTGTTTTTT. Encoded protein: CASSERVEKLFF.

The J gene is TRBJ1-1, the V gene TRBV18; no firm D call. There are 12 residues in the CDR3. V lost 2 bases and J 7 bases, leaving 8 bases between the germline ends. CDR1 and CDR2 (germline): KGHSH, LQKENI. The CDR3 nucleotides are TGTGCCAGCTCACCAGGAGGAGGTGAAGCTTTCTTT. It yields the protein CASSPGGGEAFF.